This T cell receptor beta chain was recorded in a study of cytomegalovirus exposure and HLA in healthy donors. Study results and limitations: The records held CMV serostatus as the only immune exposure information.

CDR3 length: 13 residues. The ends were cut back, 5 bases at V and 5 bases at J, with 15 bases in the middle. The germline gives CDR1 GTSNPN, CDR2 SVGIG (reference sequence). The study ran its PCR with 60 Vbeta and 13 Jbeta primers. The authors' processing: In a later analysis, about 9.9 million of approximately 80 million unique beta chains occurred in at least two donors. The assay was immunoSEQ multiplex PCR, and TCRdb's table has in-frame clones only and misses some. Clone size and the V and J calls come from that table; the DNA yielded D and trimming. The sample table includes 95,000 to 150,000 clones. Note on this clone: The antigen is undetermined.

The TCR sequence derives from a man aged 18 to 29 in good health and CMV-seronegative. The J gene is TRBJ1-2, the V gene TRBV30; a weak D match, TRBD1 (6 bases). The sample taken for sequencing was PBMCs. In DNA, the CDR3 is TGTGCCTGGTGGGGGCAGAATTCTTATGGCTACACCTTC. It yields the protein CAWWGQNSYGYTF.